The rows below give T cell receptor beta chains drawn from one sample of a study of shared clonotypes between healthy human individuals. TCRdb keeps only in-frame clones here, not all; method: immunoSEQ multiplex PCR. This table has about 1,800,000 clones, roughly 94% appearing once. The sample consisted of naive CD8+ T cells sorted from blood. These receptors came from a man aged 18 to 29 in good health. Each CDR3 is given with its conserved first and last residue. The order of the fields is V gene, clone size, J gene, D gene, CDR3 protein, CDR3 DNA. D genes are given only for firm matches. Size is stated for part of the rows, as once, few or many counts, or as a class when the clone is expanded.

v_gene: TRBV9; abundance: once; j_gene: TRBJ2-7; d_gene: TRBD2; CDR3aa: CASSPAGVPSYEQYF; CDR3nt: TGTGCCAGCAGCCCGGCGGGGGTCCCCTCCTACGAGCAGTACTTC
v_gene: TRBV30; abundance: once; j_gene: TRBJ2-7; d_gene: TRBD1; CDR3aa: CALTGGSYEQYF; CDR3nt: TGTGCCTTAACAGGGGGCTCCTACGAGCAGTACTTC
v_gene: TRBV7-2; abundance: NA; j_gene: TRBJ1-2; d_gene: NA; CDR3aa: CASSLEEPAQFNYGYTF; CDR3nt: TGTGCCAGCAGCTTAGAAGAGCCAGCCCAATTTAACTATGGCTACACCTTC
v_gene: TRBV5-4; abundance: NA; j_gene: TRBJ2-7; d_gene: TRBD2; CDR3aa: CASSLELAGGFEQYF; CDR3nt: TGTGCCAGCAGCTTGGAGCTAGCGGGAGGCTTCGAGCAGTACTTC
v_gene: TRBV27; abundance: NA; j_gene: TRBJ2-2; d_gene: NA; CDR3aa: CASLRLVRTGELFF; CDR3nt: TGTGCCAGCCTAAGACTAGTACGTACCGGGGAGCTGTTTTTT
v_gene: TRBV7-9; abundance: once; j_gene: TRBJ2-7; d_gene: NA; CDR3aa: CASSLGEIPGEQYF; CDR3nt: TGTGCCAGCAGCTTAGGAGAGATCCCGGGCGAGCAGTACTTC
v_gene: TRBV11-2; abundance: NA; j_gene: TRBJ2-3; d_gene: NA; CDR3aa: CASSLETPTSETDTQYF; CDR3nt: TGTGCCAGCAGCTTAGAAACCCCCACCAGCGAGACAGATACGCAGTATTTT
v_gene: TRBV5-1; abundance: NA; j_gene: TRBJ2-7; d_gene: TRBD1; CDR3aa: CASRTGGAGWTGYEQYF; CDR3nt: TGCGCCAGCAGAACAGGGGGCGCTGGTTGGACGGGCTACGAGCAGTACTTC
v_gene: TRBV6-5; abundance: NA; j_gene: TRBJ2-7; d_gene: TRBD1; CDR3aa: CASSFGQGTYEQYF; CDR3nt: TGTGCCAGCAGTTTCGGACAGGGCACCTACGAGCAGTACTTC
v_gene: TRBV10-3; abundance: NA; j_gene: TRBJ2-5; d_gene: TRBD2; CDR3aa: CAISESPGGYQETQYF; CDR3nt: TGTGCCATCAGTGAGTCGCCGGGGGGGTACCAAGAGACCCAGTACTTC
v_gene: TRBV5-8; abundance: NA; j_gene: TRBJ2-7; d_gene: TRBD1; CDR3aa: CASSWTGGPGEQYF; CDR3nt: TGTGCCAGCAGCTGGACAGGGGGCCCCGGCGAGCAGTACTTC
v_gene: TRBV7-9; abundance: NA; j_gene: TRBJ1-5; d_gene: NA; CDR3aa: CASSSAEGIQPQHF; CDR3nt: TGTGCCAGCAGTTCTGCAGAAGGGATTCAGCCCCAGCATTTT
v_gene: TRBV5-4; abundance: NA; j_gene: TRBJ2-1; d_gene: TRBD2; CDR3aa: CASSGGLVGHGQFF; CDR3nt: TGTGCCAGCAGCGGCGGACTAGTTGGCCATGGGCAGTTCTTC
v_gene: TRBV28; abundance: NA; j_gene: TRBJ1-5; d_gene: NA; CDR3aa: CASSLLGSNQPQHF; CDR3nt: TGTGCCAGCAGTTTATTGGGCAGCAATCAGCCCCAGCATTTT
v_gene: TRBV6-5; abundance: NA; j_gene: TRBJ2-3; d_gene: TRBD2; CDR3aa: CASSYYAGGDTDTQYF; CDR3nt: TGTGCCAGCAGTTACTACGCGGGGGGCGACACAGATACGCAGTATTTT
v_gene: TRBV4-3; abundance: NA; j_gene: TRBJ2-2; d_gene: TRBD2; CDR3aa: CASSQASGRGGYTGELFF; CDR3nt: TGCGCCAGCAGCCAGGCTAGCGGGAGGGGAGGGTACACCGGGGAGCTGTTTTTT
v_gene: TRBV25-1; abundance: NA; j_gene: TRBJ2-2; d_gene: TRBD2; CDR3aa: CASSEFSSGSLMGELFF; CDR3nt: TGTGCCAGCAGTGAATTCTCTAGCGGGAGTCTGATGGGGGAGCTGTTTTTT
v_gene: TRBV2; abundance: NA; j_gene: TRBJ2-7; d_gene: NA; CDR3aa: CASSESDWQLYEQYF; CDR3nt: TGTGCCAGCAGTGAAAGTGACTGGCAACTCTACGAGCAGTACTTC
v_gene: TRBV5-4; abundance: NA; j_gene: TRBJ2-3; d_gene: TRBD2; CDR3aa: CAHSDLGGRLPVDTQYF; CDR3nt: TGTGCCCACTCTGACCTCGGCGGGAGGCTTCCGGTAGATACGCAGTATTTT
v_gene: TRBV5-1; abundance: NA; j_gene: TRBJ1-6; d_gene: NA; CDR3aa: CASSVGDYNSPLHF; CDR3nt: TGCGCCAGCAGCGTAGGGGACTATAATTCACCCCTCCACTTT
v_gene: TRBV19; abundance: once; j_gene: TRBJ2-7; d_gene: NA; CDR3aa: CASSGTLDTAYEQYF; CDR3nt: TGTGCCAGTAGCGGGACGCTAGATACAGCCTACGAGCAGTACTTC
v_gene: TRBV28; abundance: once; j_gene: TRBJ2-5; d_gene: NA; CDR3aa: CASSFGGQETQYF; CDR3nt: TGTGCCAGCAGTTTCGGTGGTCAAGAGACCCAGTACTTC
v_gene: TRBV14; abundance: NA; j_gene: TRBJ2-3; d_gene: NA; CDR3aa: CASSPLGGPRERTDTQYF; CDR3nt: TGTGCCAGCAGCCCCCTGGGGGGCCCGAGGGAGCGCACAGATACGCAGTATTTT
v_gene: TRBV7-6; abundance: NA; j_gene: TRBJ2-7; d_gene: NA; CDR3aa: CASSLGPLAGGSSYEQYF; CDR3nt: TGTGCCAGCAGCTTAGGCCCGTTAGCTGGGGGCTCGTCCTACGAGCAGTACTTC
v_gene: TRBV29-1; abundance: NA; j_gene: TRBJ1-1; d_gene: TRBD1; CDR3aa: CSVHRGDTEAFF; CDR3nt: TGCAGCGTGCACAGGGGGGACACTGAAGCTTTCTTT
v_gene: TRBV19; abundance: NA; j_gene: TRBJ2-7; d_gene: TRBD2; CDR3aa: CASSEGSGFEQYF; CDR3nt: TGTGCCAGTAGTGAGGGTAGCGGGTTCGAGCAGTACTTC
v_gene: TRBV4-3; abundance: NA; j_gene: TRBJ2-7; d_gene: TRBD1; CDR3aa: CASSPGDGTGGDYEQYF; CDR3nt: TGCGCCAGCAGCCCGGGTGACGGGACAGGGGGGGACTACGAGCAGTACTTC
v_gene: TRBV4-1; abundance: NA; j_gene: TRBJ1-4; d_gene: TRBD1; CDR3aa: CASSSDRGSEKLFF; CDR3nt: TGTGCCAGCAGCTCCGACAGGGGAAGTGAAAAACTGTTTTTT
v_gene: TRBV14; abundance: NA; j_gene: TRBJ2-7; d_gene: NA; CDR3aa: CASSQDEGVPHYEQYF; CDR3nt: TGTGCCAGCAGCCAAGATGAGGGGGTCCCTCACTACGAGCAGTACTTC
v_gene: TRBV6-5; abundance: once; j_gene: TRBJ2-5; d_gene: NA; CDR3aa: CASSYSGRGEQYF; CDR3nt: TGTGCCAGCAGTTACTCGGGTAGGGGGGAGCAGTACTTC
v_gene: TRBV6-5; abundance: NA; j_gene: TRBJ2-3; d_gene: NA; CDR3aa: CASTKGDTQYF; CDR3nt: TGTGCCAGCACCAAGGGGGATACGCAGTATTTT
v_gene: TRBV7-2; abundance: NA; j_gene: TRBJ2-1; d_gene: NA; CDR3aa: CASRLYNEQFF; CDR3nt: TGTGCCAGCAGACTGTACAATGAGCAGTTCTTC
v_gene: TRBV27; abundance: NA; j_gene: TRBJ2-2; d_gene: NA; CDR3aa: CASSPISTGNTGELFF; CDR3nt: TGTGCCAGCAGTCCGATCTCGACTGGGAACACCGGGGAGCTGTTTTTT
v_gene: TRBV21-1; abundance: NA; j_gene: TRBJ2-2; d_gene: NA; CDR3aa: CASSDEGAPGELFF; CDR3nt: TGTGCCAGCAGTGATGAAGGTGCACCCGGGGAGCTGTTTTTT
v_gene: TRBV19; abundance: NA; j_gene: TRBJ2-7; d_gene: NA; CDR3aa: CASSIEPAGEGYEQYF; CDR3nt: TGTGCCAGTAGTATAGAGCCGGCAGGGGAAGGCTACGAGCAGTACTTC
v_gene: TRBV7-8; abundance: NA; j_gene: TRBJ2-7; d_gene: NA; CDR3aa: CASSYKPLSLEASNEQYF; CDR3nt: TGTGCCAGCAGCTATAAGCCGCTCTCCCTTGAAGCAAGTAACGAGCAGTACTTC
v_gene: TRBV5-1; abundance: NA; j_gene: TRBJ2-3; d_gene: NA; CDR3aa: CASSLVEGGGGTDTQYF; CDR3nt: TGCGCCAGCAGCTTGGTGGAGGGGGGCGGTGGCACAGATACGCAGTATTTT
v_gene: TRBV29-1; abundance: NA; j_gene: TRBJ2-3; d_gene: NA; CDR3aa: CSVATTDTQYF; CDR3nt: TGCAGCGTTGCAACCACAGATACGCAGTATTTT
v_gene: TRBV6-1; abundance: NA; j_gene: TRBJ1-1; d_gene: NA; CDR3aa: CASSEQGWVNTEAFF; CDR3nt: TGTGCCAGCAGTGAGCAGGGGTGGGTGAACACTGAAGCTTTCTTT
v_gene: TRBV5-1; abundance: few; j_gene: TRBJ1-1; d_gene: NA; CDR3aa: CASSLDRATEAFF; CDR3nt: TGCGCCAGCAGCTTGGACAGGGCCACTGAAGCTTTCTTT
v_gene: TRBV6-6; abundance: NA; j_gene: TRBJ1-5; d_gene: TRBD1; CDR3aa: CASSDRVPSNQPQHF; CDR3nt: TGTGCCAGCAGTGACAGGGTACCTAGCAATCAGCCCCAGCATTTT
v_gene: TRBV2; abundance: NA; j_gene: TRBJ2-2; d_gene: NA; CDR3aa: CASTGQSTGELFF; CDR3nt: TGTGCCAGCACCGGACAGTCCACCGGGGAGCTGTTTTTT
v_gene: TRBV27; abundance: NA; j_gene: TRBJ2-1; d_gene: TRBD2; CDR3aa: CASTDSGGAVNEQFF; CDR3nt: TGTGCCAGCACCGATAGCGGGGGGGCCGTCAATGAGCAGTTCTTC
v_gene: TRBV7-6; abundance: NA; j_gene: TRBJ2-3; d_gene: TRBD2; CDR3aa: CASSLVLAGGVEVTDTQYF; CDR3nt: TGTGCCAGCAGCTTAGTACTAGCGGGGGGTGTAGAGGTGACAGATACGCAGTATTTT
v_gene: TRBV7-9; abundance: once; j_gene: TRBJ1-5; d_gene: NA; CDR3aa: CASSLGGGINQPQHF; CDR3nt: TGTGCCAGCAGCTTAGGTGGCGGGATCAATCAGCCCCAGCATTTT
v_gene: TRBV6-1; abundance: NA; j_gene: TRBJ2-1; d_gene: TRBD1; CDR3aa: CASRTGTGLNEQFF; CDR3nt: TGTGCCAGCAGGACCGGGACAGGACTCAATGAGCAGTTCTTC
v_gene: TRBV5-6; abundance: NA; j_gene: TRBJ2-3; d_gene: TRBD1; CDR3aa: CASSSPLPDRAGDTQYF; CDR3nt: TGTGCCAGCAGCTCCCCCTTACCTGACAGGGCAGGAGATACGCAGTATTTT
v_gene: TRBV2; abundance: NA; j_gene: TRBJ1-2; d_gene: NA; CDR3aa: CASMNGFTYGYTF; CDR3nt: TGTGCCAGCATGAATGGCTTTACTTATGGCTACACCTTC
v_gene: TRBV5-6; abundance: NA; j_gene: TRBJ2-1; d_gene: TRBD2; CDR3aa: CASSSGTSGGGKFF; CDR3nt: TGTGCCAGCAGCTCTGGGACTAGCGGGGGCGGTAAGTTCTTC